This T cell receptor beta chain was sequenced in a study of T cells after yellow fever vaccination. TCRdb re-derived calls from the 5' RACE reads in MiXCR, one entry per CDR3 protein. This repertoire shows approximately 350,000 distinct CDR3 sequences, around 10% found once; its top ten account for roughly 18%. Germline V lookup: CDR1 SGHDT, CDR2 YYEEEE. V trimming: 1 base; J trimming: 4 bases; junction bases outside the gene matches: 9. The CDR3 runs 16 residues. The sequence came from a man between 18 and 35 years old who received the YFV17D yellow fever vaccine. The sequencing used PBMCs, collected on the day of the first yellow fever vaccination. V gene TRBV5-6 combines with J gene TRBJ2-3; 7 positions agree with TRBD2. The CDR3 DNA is TGTGCCAGCAGCTTGCGTGGCTACAGCGGGGCAGATACGCAGTATTTT. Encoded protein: CASSLRGYSGADTQYF.